This T cell receptor (beta chain) was recorded in a study of shared clonotypes between healthy human individuals. A note on this clone: What it recognizes is unknown.

TCRdb's copy holds only in-frame clones and misses some; the assay was immunoSEQ multiplex PCR. The profile shows over a million clones, around 97% of them singletons. General study results and limits: Deeper or shallower sequencing was expected to change how clonotypes are shared among donors. About 5% of naive CD4 clonotypes were common to a handful of donors.

This CDR3 contains 10 residues. Between the trimmed V and J ends, which lost 4 bases and 10 bases, there was a span of 6 bases. The germline CDR1 and CDR2 sequences are SGHDT and YYEEEE. This chain joins TRBV5-6 and TRBJ2-1; D gene uncertain. Sequencing used naive CD4+ T cells sorted from blood. Subset given: CD45RA+ positively selected. The sequence was obtained from a man aged 25 to 40 in good health. CDR3 residues: CASSLREQFF. CDR3 nucleotides: TGTGCCAGCAGCCTAAGGGAGCAGTTCTTC.